This T cell receptor (beta chain) was sequenced during a study of blood T cells in healthy people across ages. CDR3 size: 12 residues. The trim removed 6 bases at V and 7 bases at J, leaving 6 bases unmatched. Germline-derived CDR1 and CDR2 are DFQATT and SNEGSKA (reference sequence). Primed by a sample-barcoded 5' primer and a J-beta primer mix, a second PCR proceeded for about 6 to 11 cycles. Each cDNA molecule carried a tag from a template-switch adaptor that contained 12 random nucleotides. TCRdb analysed the 5' RACE reads with MiXCR anew, one entry per CDR3 protein. Of some 670,000 distinct CDR3 sequences in the sample, 45% to 60% were seen once.

The chain links TRBV20-1 to TRBJ2-1; 7 bases map to TRBD2. The specimen was blood. The sequence was collected from a woman of 80 years or more in good health. The CDR3 DNA follows: TGCAGTGCCGCGGGGGTCAGGAATGAGCAGTTCTTC. Its protein product is CSAAGVRNEQFF.